The rows below give T cell receptor beta chains drawn from one sample of a study of radiation and T cells in renal cell carcinoma. Measured with immunoSEQ multiplex PCR; TCRdb has only the in-frame clones, and not every one. This repertoire shows 150,000 to 180,000 clones, roughly 87% found once; its top ten account for under 15%. The starting material was blood, obtained from a patient whose treatment included radiotherapy and nephrectomy. The receptor source for this set is a woman between 50 and 59 years old with renal cell carcinoma. Both conserved end residues are part of each CDR3. The D gene is left open where the match is weak. Part of the rows lack a size; the others show once, few, many or a class for expanded clones.

D | J | V | length | size | DNA | CDR3
. | TRBJ1-1 | TRBV18 | 17 | few | TGTGCCAGCTCACCGCGTGGGGTAACCTGGGGGGACACTGAAGCTTTCTTT | CASSPRGVTWGDTEAFF
TRBD1 | TRBJ1-1 | TRBV5-6 | 16 | . | TGTGCCAGCAGCTTGATGTTAGCAGGGGGTAACACTGAAGCTTTCTTT | CASSLMLAGGNTEAFF
. | TRBJ1-2 | TRBV5-4 | 13 | . | TGTGCCAGCAGCTTGGACAGGGCGTATGGCTACACCTTC | CASSLDRAYGYTF
. | TRBJ2-1 | TRBV5-1 | 11 | . | TGCGCCAGCAGCTTGTTGAATGAGCAGTTCTTC | CASSLLNEQFF
TRBD1 | TRBJ2-7 | TRBV11-2 | 15 | . | TGTGCCAGCAGCTTAGACACAGGGGCCCCGTACGAGCAGTACTTC | CASSLDTGAPYEQYF
. | TRBJ1-5 | TRBV14 | 15 | few | TGTGCCAGCAGCCAATCGGGGGGCCCCAATCAGCCCCAGCATTTT | CASSQSGGPNQPQHF
. | TRBJ1-1 | TRBV19 | 13 | medium-sized | TGTGCCAGTAGTATCAGGGATCGCACTGAAGCTTTCTTT | CASSIRDRTEAFF
. | TRBJ2-5 | TRBV7-7 | 14 | . | TGTGCTAGCAGCCCCACCGCGGTCCAAGAGACCCAGTACTTC | CASSPTAVQETQYF
TRBD2 | TRBJ2-7 | TRBV14 | 15 | . | TGTGCCAGCAGCCAAGTCCTAGCGGGGCCCTACGAGCAGTACTTC | CASSQVLAGPYEQYF
. | TRBJ2-5 | TRBV7-2 | 16 | . | TGTGCCAGCAGCGGGAGCCTCCGGGACTGGCCCGGGACCCAGTACTTC | CASSGSLRDWPGTQYF
. | TRBJ2-2 | TRBV7-9 | 16 | . | TGTGCCAGCAGCTTAGCGATGGGGGCCTACACCGGGGAGCTGTTTTTT | CASSLAMGAYTGELFF
. | TRBJ2-7 | TRBV11-1 | 14 | . | TGTGCCAGCAGCTTGAACAGGGTAGCAAGCGAGCAGTACTTC | CASSLNRVASEQYF
. | TRBJ1-1 | TRBV6-5 | 15 | once | TGTGCCAGCAGTTACTCGTACAGGGCCGGGACTGAAGCTTTCTTT | CASSYSYRAGTEAFF
. | TRBJ2-5 | TRBV6-5 | 10 | . | TGTGCCAGCGGACGGGAGACCCAGTACTTC | CASGRETQYF
TRBD1 | TRBJ2-5 | TRBV18 | 13 | . | TGTGCCAGCTCACCGGACAGGGTGGGGACCCAGTACTTC | CASSPDRVGTQYF
TRBD1 | TRBJ1-5 | TRBV19 | 15 | . | TGTGCCAGTAGTATAGGCAGACAGGGGAATCAGCCCCAGCATTTT | CASSIGRQGNQPQHF
TRBD1 | TRBJ2-7 | TRBV6-5 | 14 | . | TGTGCCAGCAGTGCATGGACAGGGGGCTACGAGCAGTACTTC | CASSAWTGGYEQYF
. | TRBJ1-5 | TRBV19 | 14 | . | TGTGCCAGTAGTATCGACAGGAACAATCAGCCCCAGCATTTT | CASSIDRNNQPQHF
. | TRBJ1-3 | TRBV2 | 13 | . | TGTGCCAGCAGTCGAGGGATGGGAAACACCATATATTTT | CASSRGMGNTIYF
. | TRBJ1-2 | TRBV19 | 13 | . | TGTGCCAGTAGTATCGGGCGGTTCTATGGCTACACCTTC | CASSIGRFYGYTF
TRBD1 | TRBJ1-2 | TRBV6-1 | 16 | . | TGTGCCAGCAGTGTGCGGGACAGGAGAGCTAACTATGGCTACACCTTC | CASSVRDRRANYGYTF
. | TRBJ2-3 | TRBV4-2 | 15 | . | TGTGCCAGCAGCCAAGATGGGCAGAAAACAGATACGCAGTATTTT | CASSQDGQKTDTQYF